The 21 T cell receptor beta chains given below trace back to one sample, sequenced in a study of naive and memory T cell subsets (dated by TCRdb to about 2017). For these receptors, no antigen is known. What the authors observed across the whole study: A few larger clonotypes were present in naive repertoires, particularly the CD8 repertoires, and these clonotypes were possibly memory cells re-expressing CD45RA.

Library generation was performed with UMI-ligation and nested PCR. TCRdb lists the instrument as Illumina MiSeq. The beta constant-region primer consisted of an equimolar mixture of two oligonucleotides that together covered TRBC1 and TRBC2. The ligated cDNA went through four rounds of PCR with nested alpha and beta constant-region primers together with the SP2 primer. In TCRdb, the public reads were trimmed at Q25 with fastp and aligned with MiXCR, with productive beta chains retained. Under each unique CDR3 protein, matching rows form one entry showing the most common genes and DNA. The sample table records around 160,000 distinct CDR3 sequences; roughly 22% of these occur just once. Around 0.097% of the sample comes from the top ten. Material for sequencing was naive CD4+ T cells from blood. What this sample's cell subset or site label stands for: naive T cells, CD45RA high CD27+. All receptors come from a human donor in good health.

This clonotype appeared once. The V gene is TRBV5-4, the J gene TRBJ2-2; a weak D match, TRBD1 (5 bases). Trimming cost V 1 base and J 5 bases, with 18 bases left between them. The CDR3 sequence is 17 residues long. Germline V gene lookup returns CDR1 SGHNT and CDR2 YYREEE (reference sequence). CDR3 protein: CASSLYVRAGRTGELFF. DNA of the CDR3: TGTGCCAGCAGCTTGTATGTACGGGCAGGGCGAACCGGGGAGCTGTTTTTT.

In this sample, this clonotype turned up a few times. The rearrangement uses TRBV28 and TRBJ2-1, with D perhaps TRBD2 (6 bases). V was cut by 8 bases and J by 6 bases, with 17 bases left in between. CDR3 size: 14 residues. Per germline, CDR1 MDHEN and CDR2 SYDVKM. Written as DNA, the CDR3 is TGTGCCAGCCTGCCTCGGGGGAAGGGCAATGAGCAGTTCTTC. It yields the protein CASLPRGKGNEQFF.

This clonotype has at least ten counts. The chain joins TRBV12-5 to TRBJ2-7; possibly TRBD1 for D (6 bases). Germline-derived CDR1 and CDR2 are LGHNT and FRNRAP. Trimming cost V 4 bases and J 5 bases, with 18 bases left between them. CDR3 length: 15 amino acids. This CDR3 is CASGSSLTGTHEQYF. The CDR3 DNA reads as TGTGCTAGTGGTTCCTCCCTGACAGGTACCCACGAGCAGTACTTC.

The chain links TRBV7-8 to TRBJ1-6; D ambiguous. This CDR3 spans 15 amino acids. The V gene lost 5 bases and the J gene lost 5 bases, with 13 bases spanning the gap. Germline V lookup: CDR1 SGHVS, CDR2 FQNEAQ. CDR3 sequence reads: CASSISRGNNSPLHF. In DNA, the CDR3 is TGTGCCAGCAGCATATCTCGGGGAAATAATTCACCCCTCCACTTT.

This clonotype was recorded only once. This rearrangement joins TRBV28 to TRBJ2-5; 8 nucleotides line up with TRBD1. Germline CDR1 reads MDHEN; CDR2 reads SYDVKM. V gave up 5 bases and J gave up 5 bases; unmatched junction bases: 7. CDR3 length equals 14 residues. CDR3 amino acids: CASSPKWDRETQYF. In DNA form, the CDR3 reads TGTGCCAGCAGTCCTAAGTGGGACAGGGAGACCCAGTACTTC.

This clonotype was observed at least ten times. The rearrangement joins TRBV28 to TRBJ2-3, with D unclear. In germline, CDR1 is MDHEN, CDR2 SYDVKM. Trimming left V 4 bases short and J 4 bases short, with 12 bases between. The CDR3 sequence is 14 residues long. As DNA, the CDR3 is TGTGCCAGCAGTTCCCCATTCGGGCCAGATACGCAGTATTTT. Residues: CASSSPFGPDTQYF.

This clonotype was observed a few times. The rearrangement links TRBV19 to TRBJ1-1; D perhaps matches TRBD1 (5 bases). The CDR3 length is 13 residues. Germline V gene sequence: CDR1 LNHDA, CDR2 SQIVND (reference sequence). V dropped 9 bases and J dropped 1 base, with 12 bases sitting between them. For the CDR3, the DNA is TGTGCCAGCCGCCTGACAGCGAACACTGAAGCTTTCTTT. Amino acid sequence: CASRLTANTEAFF.

This clonotype was observed a few times. The J gene is TRBJ1-1, the V gene TRBV18, with D maybe TRBD1 (6 bases). Trimming left V 6 bases short and J 6 bases short, with 17 bases between. CDR1 is KGHSH, CDR2 LQKENI, per germline. The CDR3 has 14 residues. Here the CDR3 DNA reads TGTGCCAGCTCCCTCCAGGGGTTCGGCGCTGAAGCTTTCTTT. It encodes CASSLQGFGAEAFF. The full variable domain, rest sourced from reference TRBV18 and TRBJ1-1, is NAGVMQNPRHLVRRRGQEARLRCSPMKGHSHVYWYRQLPEEGLKFMVYLQKENIIDESGMPKERFSAEFPKEGPSILRIQQVVRGDSAAYFCASSLQGFGAEAFFGQGTRLTVV.

This clonotype has a count of ten or more. The rearrangement uses TRBV6-5 and TRBJ1-6, with D possibly TRBD1 on 5 matching bases. Germline CDR1 reads MNHEY; CDR2 reads SVGAGI. Trimming pared 5 bases from V and 2 bases from J, leaving 19 bases between. This CDR3 is 18 amino acids long. CDR3 sequence: CASSRATGLRTYNSPLHF. CDR3 DNA: TGTGCCAGCAGTCGCGCCACAGGATTACGAACCTATAATTCACCCCTCCACTTT.

V gene TRBV3-1 combines with J gene TRBJ2-1, with 9 bases aligning to TRBD2. From germline, CDR1 is LGHDT and CDR2 YNNKEL (reference sequence). There are 13 residues in the CDR3. Trimming removed 1 base from V and 15 bases from J; junction bases left unmatched: 7. The CDR3, as DNA: TGTGCCAGCAGCCAAGGCCTAGCGGGATTAACGTTCTTC. Translated: CASSQGLAGLTFF.

In its sample, this clonotype was seen a few times. The chain employs TRBV2 and TRBJ2-1; D remains ambiguous. The germline V and J ends were trimmed by 10 bases and 4 bases, with 8 bases remaining between them. The germline V gene has CDR1 SNHLY and CDR2 FYNNEI. This CDR3 is built from 11 residues. The CDR3 sequence: CAKGKYNEQFF. In DNA form, the CDR3 reads TGTGCCAAGGGAAAATACAATGAGCAGTTCTTC.

This chain joins TRBV5-1 and TRBJ2-1; possibly TRBD1 for D (6 bases). Germline V gives CDR1 SGHRS, CDR2 YFSETQ. The CDR3 covers 17 residues. Trimming shortened V by 0 bases and J by 6 bases, and 19 bases separated the two germline ends. CDR3 nucleotides: TGCGCCAGCAGCTTGGAGGGGACCAGGGGAAGGATCAATGAGCAGTTCTTC. Amino acid sequence: CASSLEGTRGRINEQFF.

This clonotype came up a few times. The genes are TRBV6-4 and TRBJ2-2; D uncertain. Trimming shortened V by 6 bases and J by 1 base, and 9 bases separated the two germline ends. This CDR3 comprises 14 residues. CDR1 is MRHNA and CDR2 is SNTAGT in the germline V gene. CDR3 sequence reads: CASSVEENTGELFF. CDR3 DNA sequence: TGTGCCAGCAGCGTTGAGGAGAACACCGGGGAGCTGTTTTTT.

This clonotype was seen many times. The V and J genes are TRBV2 and TRBJ2-1; tentatively, D is TRBD2 (5 bases). The germline gives CDR1 SNHLY, CDR2 FYNNEI. CDR3 length equals 14 residues. Trimming took 6 bases from V and 0 from J, leaving 9 bases between them. The CDR3 nucleotides are TGTGCCAGCAGGCGAGGAGGCTCCTACAATGAGCAGTTCTTC. Encoded protein: CASRRGGSYNEQFF.

The rearrangement uses TRBV20-1 and TRBJ2-7, with TRBD2 as a possible D gene (6 bases). The ends were cut back, 6 bases at V and 0 bases at J, with 15 bases in the middle. This CDR3 has 14 amino acids. In germline, CDR1 is DFQATT, CDR2 SNEGSKA (reference sequence). The CDR3 loop reads CSARPGLRSYEQYF. In nucleotides, the CDR3 is TGCAGTGCCCGCCCGGGACTCCGCTCCTACGAGCAGTACTTC.

There are many counts of this clonotype. The chain employs TRBV29-1 and TRBJ2-1, with a weak D call TRBD2 (5 bases). V was cut by 3 bases and J by 4 bases, with 7 bases left in between. The CDR3 runs 12 residues. Looked up from germline, CDR1 is SQVTM and CDR2 is ANQGSEA. CDR3 coding DNA: TGCAGCGTTGAGGGAGTATACAATGAGCAGTTCTTC. Protein product: CSVEGVYNEQFF.

The gene calls are TRBV2 and TRBJ2-7; tentative D call: TRBD2 (7 bases). The CDR3 runs to 13 residues. Trimming took 7 bases from V and 3 from J, leaving 13 bases between them. Looked up from germline, CDR1 is SNHLY and CDR2 is FYNNEI. The CDR3 DNA is TGTGCCAGCACGGGGGGCAAGAACTACGAGCAGTACTTC. As protein: CASTGGKNYEQYF.

V gene TRBV20-1 combines with J gene TRBJ2-5; D is unclear. The CDR3 contains 10 residues. Per germline, CDR1 DFQATT and CDR2 SNEGSKA (reference sequence). V was pared by 6 bases and J by 3 bases, with 5 bases between. CDR3 region: CSAAKETQYF. The CDR3 bases are TGCAGTGCGGCCAAAGAGACCCAGTACTTC.

This clonotype was counted many times. This chain connects TRBV25-1 to TRBJ1-3, with no clear D. V was trimmed by 2 bases and J by 6 bases, leaving 8 bases between them. This CDR3 region has 13 residues. Germline V CDR1 and CDR2: MGHDK, SYGVNS. CDR3 bases: TGTGCCAGCAGTGAACGGTTCCAAAACACCATATATTTT. Translating it yields CASSERFQNTIYF.

This clonotype was detected many times. The V call is TRBV4-1, the J call TRBJ2-2; TRBD2 is a possible D gene (5 bases). CDR3 length equals 15 residues. Germline V gene data show CDR1 as MGHRA and CDR2 as YSYEKL. V dropped 0 bases and J dropped 7 bases, with 12 bases sitting between them. The CDR3 spells CASSQEFEGNGELFF. Here the CDR3 DNA reads TGCGCCAGCAGCCAAGAGTTTGAGGGTAACGGGGAGCTGTTTTTT.

This chain joins TRBV28 and TRBJ2-7, with D possibly matching TRBD1 (5 bases). This CDR3 region has 11 residues. Germline V gives CDR1 MDHEN, CDR2 SYDVKM. Trimming left V 8 bases short and J 9 bases short, with 14 bases between. This CDR3 reads CASGHRTRQYF. Written as DNA, the CDR3 is TGTGCCAGCGGACACAGGACCAGGCAGTACTTC.